The 3 T cell receptor beta chains below come from one sample, sequenced in a study of regulatory T cells in long-lasting Graves disease (dated by TCRdb to about 2021). Libraries were made using multiplex PCR. Reads for this sample came from an Illumina HiSeq 4000. TCR beta libraries were built with iRepertoire HTBI primers and Arm-PCR amplification of CDR3 regions. Through fastp at Q25 and MiXCR, TCRdb rebuilt clones from the public reads, retaining in-frame beta chains. All rows with the same CDR3 protein become a single entry with the most common DNA and genes. Recorded for this sample are hundreds of thousands of distinct CDR3 sequences; approximately 22% of them occurred a single time. The ten most abundant clones make up around 15% of the sample. The sample's time point label is to be understood as: persistent/refractory GD, antithyroid drugs over 5 years with positive TRAb. For both TCR sequencing and RNA sequencing, RNA was extracted from PBMCs using TRIzol.

The specimen comprised peripheral blood mononuclear cells (PBMCs), sampled when the disease was refractory, from a patient treated with antithyroid drugs. Receptor source: a female donor with Graves disease.

This clonotype was seen a handful of times. V is TRBV20-1 and J is TRBJ1-1; a weak D match, TRBD1 (5 bases). This CDR3 is built from 12 residues. V was pared by 2 bases and J by 5 bases, with 9 bases between. The germline CDR1 and CDR2 sequences are DFQATT and SNEGSKA (reference sequence). The CDR3 here is CSARKRGTEAFF. The CDR3 DNA reads TGCAGTGCTAGAAAGAGGGGAACTGAAGCTTTCTTT.

In this sample, this clonotype turned up a few times. The chain couples TRBV28 to TRBJ2-1, with unresolved D. Germline V gives CDR1 MDHEN, CDR2 SYDVKM. The CDR3 is made up of 12 amino acids. Trimming pared 7 bases from V and 1 base from J, leaving 5 bases between. DNA for the CDR3: TGTGCCAGCAAGAATTCCTACAATGAGCAGTTCTTC. Translated: CASKNSYNEQFF.

This clonotype has just a few counts. V usage is TRBV7-9 and J usage is TRBJ2-2; D remains unclear. The germline gives CDR1 SEHNR, CDR2 FQNEAQ (reference sequence). The CDR3 has 13 residues. V was pared by 1 base and J by 7 bases, with 7 bases between. This CDR3 reads CASSLGGNGELFF. The DNA for the CDR3 is TGTGCCAGCAGCTTAGGGGGTAACGGGGAGCTGTTTTTT.